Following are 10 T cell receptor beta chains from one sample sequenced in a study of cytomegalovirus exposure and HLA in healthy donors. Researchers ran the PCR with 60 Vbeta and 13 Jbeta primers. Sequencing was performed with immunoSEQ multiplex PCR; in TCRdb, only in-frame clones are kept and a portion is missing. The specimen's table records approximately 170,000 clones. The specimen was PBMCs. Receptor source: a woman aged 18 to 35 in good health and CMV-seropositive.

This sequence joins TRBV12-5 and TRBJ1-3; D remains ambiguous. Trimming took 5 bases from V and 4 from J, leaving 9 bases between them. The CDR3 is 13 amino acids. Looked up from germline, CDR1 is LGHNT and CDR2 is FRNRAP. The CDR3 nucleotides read TGTGCTAGTGGTGGGTCAGGCGGAAACACCATATATTTT. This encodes CASGGSGGNTIYF.

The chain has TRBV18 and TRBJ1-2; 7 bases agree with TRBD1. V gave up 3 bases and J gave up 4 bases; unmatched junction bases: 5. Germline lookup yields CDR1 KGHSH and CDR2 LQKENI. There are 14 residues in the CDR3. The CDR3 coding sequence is TGTGCCAGCTCACCGTTGGGACAGTCCTATGGCTACACCTTC. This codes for CASSPLGQSYGYTF.

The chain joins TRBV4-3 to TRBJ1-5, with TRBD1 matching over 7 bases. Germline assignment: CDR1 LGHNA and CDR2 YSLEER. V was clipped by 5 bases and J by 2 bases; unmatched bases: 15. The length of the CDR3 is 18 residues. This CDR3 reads CASSYRIVTGYGNQPQHF. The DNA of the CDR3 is TGCGCCAGCAGCTACCGTATTGTGACAGGGTATGGCAATCAGCCCCAGCATTTT.

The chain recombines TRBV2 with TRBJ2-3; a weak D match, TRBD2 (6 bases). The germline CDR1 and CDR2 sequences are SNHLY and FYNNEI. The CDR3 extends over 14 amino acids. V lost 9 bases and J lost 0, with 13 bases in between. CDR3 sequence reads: CARGTFTSTDTQYF. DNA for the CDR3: TGTGCCAGAGGGACTTTTACTAGCACAGATACGCAGTATTTT.

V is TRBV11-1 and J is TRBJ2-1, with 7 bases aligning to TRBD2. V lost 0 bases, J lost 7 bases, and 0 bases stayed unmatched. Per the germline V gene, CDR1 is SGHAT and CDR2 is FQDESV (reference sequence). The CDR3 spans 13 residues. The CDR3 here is CASSLAGGNEQFF. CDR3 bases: TGTGCCAGCAGCTTAGCGGGGGGGAATGAGCAGTTCTTC.

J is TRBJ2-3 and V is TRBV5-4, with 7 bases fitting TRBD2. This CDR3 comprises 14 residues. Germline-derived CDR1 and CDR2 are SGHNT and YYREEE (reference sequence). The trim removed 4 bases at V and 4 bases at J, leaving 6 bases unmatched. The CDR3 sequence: CASSQVGGADTQYF. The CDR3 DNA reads TGTGCCAGCAGCCAGGTTGGGGGGGCAGATACGCAGTATTTT.

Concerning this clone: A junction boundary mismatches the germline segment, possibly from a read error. CDR3 DNA sequence: TGTGCCTGGGGTGTAGGCGGGAGAGAGTTCTTC. It specifies CAWGVGGREFF. The chain employs TRBV30 and TRBJ2-1; 7 nucleotides line up with TRBD2. Germline CDR1 and CDR2: GTSNPN and SVGIG (reference sequence). This CDR3 contains 11 residues. Together with reference TRBV30 and TRBJ2-1, the CDR3 gives the full variable domain: SQTIHQWPATLVQPVGSPLSLECTVEGTSNPNLYWYRQAAGRGLQLLFYSVGIGQISSEVPQNLSASRPQDRQFILSSKKLLLSDSGFYLCAWGVGGREFFGPGTRLTVL.

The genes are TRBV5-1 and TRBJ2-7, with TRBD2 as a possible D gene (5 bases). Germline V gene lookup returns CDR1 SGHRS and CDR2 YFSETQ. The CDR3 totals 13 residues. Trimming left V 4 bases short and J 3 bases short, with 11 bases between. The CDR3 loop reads CASSPSGLYEQYF. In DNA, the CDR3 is TGCGCCAGCAGCCCCAGCGGACTCTACGAGCAGTACTTC.

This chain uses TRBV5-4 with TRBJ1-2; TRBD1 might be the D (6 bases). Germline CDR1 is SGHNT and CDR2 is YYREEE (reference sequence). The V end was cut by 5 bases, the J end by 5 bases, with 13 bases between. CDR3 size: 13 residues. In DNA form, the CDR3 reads TGTGCCAGCAGTACGATAGGGGGTTATGGCTACACCTTC. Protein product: CASSTIGGYGYTF. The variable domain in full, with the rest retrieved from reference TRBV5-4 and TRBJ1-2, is ETGVTQSPTHLIKTRGQQVTLRCSSQSGHNTVSWYQQALGQGPQFIFQYYREEENGRGNFPPRFSGLQFPNYSSELNVNALELDDSALYLCASSTIGGYGYTFGSGTRLTVV.

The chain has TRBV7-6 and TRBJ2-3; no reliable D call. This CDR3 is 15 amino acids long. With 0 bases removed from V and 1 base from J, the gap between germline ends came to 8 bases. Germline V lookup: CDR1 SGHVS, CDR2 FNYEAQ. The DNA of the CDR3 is TGTGCCAGCAGCTTAGCGCCGGTCGGCACAGATACGCAGTATTTT. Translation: CASSLAPVGTDTQYF. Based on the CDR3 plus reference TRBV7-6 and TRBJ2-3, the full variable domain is GAGVSQSPRYKVTKRGQDVALRCDPISGHVSLYWYRQALGQGPEFLTYFNYEAQQDKSGLPNDRFSAERPEGSISTLTIQRTEQRDSAMYRCASSLAPVGTDTQYFGPGTRLTVL.